This T cell receptor (beta chain) was sequenced during a study of T-cell reconstitution after alpha-beta-depleted transplantation in children. Unique molecular identifiers were built into the TCRbeta library. Via MiXCR, TCRdb re-called the PCR reads, giving one row per CDR3 protein. This sample has approximately 190,000 distinct CDR3 sequences, with approximately 6% found just once. In germline, CDR1 is SQVTM, CDR2 ANQGSEA. This CDR3 is built from 14 residues. Trimming cost V 7 bases and J 9 bases; bases outside gene matches: 10. Ten or more counts support this clonotype. This specimen was PBMCs, taken before TCRalphabeta/CD19-depleted stem cell transplant. The rearrangement uses TRBV29-1 and TRBJ2-1, with TRBD1 matching over 12 bases. The receptor's source is a girl in the first two years of life with combined immunodeficiency, due to receive a stem cell transplant. The CDR3 loop is CSARRDRGHGEQFF. For the CDR3, the DNA is TGCAGCGCCCGCCGGGACAGGGGGCATGGTGAGCAGTTCTTC.